A single sample gave rise to the 29 T cell receptor beta chains below, sequenced in a study of T-cell memory formation after mild COVID-19. TCRdb ran MiXCR on the 5' RACE reads and lists one entry per CDR3 protein. The top ten hold approximately 12% of the sample, which has 400,000 to 550,000 distinct CDR3 sequences, around a quarter seen once. The sequencing input was PBMCs or a T cell subset sorted from them (not recorded which). Receptors originate from an adult woman who had mild COVID-19 (a few samples of this study predate the infection). Cell type and time point are not known.

With respect to this clonotype: One end of the junction varies from germline; a read error may be responsible. This chain joins TRBV5-1 and TRBJ1-1; maybe TRBD1 (6 bases). The CDR3 covers 12 residues. Germline V gene lookup returns CDR1 SGHRS and CDR2 YFSETQ. The chain's CDR3 is CASSEGDTEAFF. CDR3 bases: TGCGCCAGCAGCGAAGGGGACACCGAAGCTTTCTTT. The full variable domain, completed using reference TRBV5-1 and TRBJ1-1, is KAGVTQTPRYLIKTRGQQVTLSCSPISGHRSVSWYQQTPGQGLQFLFEYFSETQRNKGNFPGRFSGRQFSNSRSEMNVSTLELGDSALYLCASSEGDTEAFFGQGTRLTVV.

The chain couples TRBV6-2 or TRBV6-3 to TRBJ1-1, with 10 positions matching TRBD1. The junction had 4 bases not matched to a gene; V was cut back by 5 bases and J by 4 bases. Per the germline V gene, CDR1 is MNHEY and CDR2 is SVGEGT. This CDR3 contains 14 residues. The CDR3 bases are TGTGCCAGCAGTGACAGGGGGCCGGGCACTGAAGCTTTCTTT. Translated: CASSDRGPGTEAFF.

The V and J genes are TRBV24-1 and TRBJ1-1, with 9 bases identical to TRBD1. The CDR3 length is 14 residues. After removal of 4 bases from V and 5 bases from J, the junction contained 4 bases not matched to a gene. Germline assignment: CDR1 KGHDR and CDR2 SFDVKD. CDR3 in DNA: TGTGCCACCAGTGACCCGACAGGGGGAACTGAAGCTTTCTTT. Its protein is CATSDPTGGTEAFF.

This chain connects TRBV6-5 to TRBJ2-5; a weak D match, TRBD1 (5 bases). The CDR3 spans 15 residues. Germline V gives CDR1 MNHEY, CDR2 SVGAGI. The V gene lost 0 bases and the J gene lost 2 bases, with 10 bases spanning the gap. The CDR3 sequence is CASSYSTVEQETQYF. As DNA, the CDR3 is TGTGCCAGCAGTTACTCGACAGTAGAACAAGAGACCCAGTACTTC.

This clonotype occurred a few times. This chain joins TRBV12-3 or TRBV12-4 and TRBJ1-5; D possibly corresponds to TRBD1 (5 bases). Trimming shortened V by 4 bases and J by 7 bases, and 14 bases separated the two germline ends. CDR3 length: 14 amino acids. The DNA of the CDR3 is TGTGCCAGCAGTTCCGGGGGACGTACACAGCCCCAGCATTTT. Translating it yields CASSSGGRTQPQHF.

The chain combines TRBV27 with TRBJ2-7; 8 bases fit TRBD2. CDR1 and CDR2 from the germline V gene are MNHEY and SMNVEV (reference sequence). This CDR3 contains 15 residues. V lost 5 bases, J lost 2 bases, and 8 bases stayed unmatched. CDR3 region: CASSITSGPPYEQYF. CDR3 DNA: TGTGCCAGCAGTATTACTAGCGGACCTCCCTACGAGCAGTACTTC.

In this sample, this clonotype turned up many times. The rearrangement links TRBV7-9 to TRBJ2-5; D not resolved. This CDR3 region has 11 residues. Germline V gene lookup returns CDR1 SEHNR and CDR2 FQNEAQ (reference sequence). Trimming took 5 bases from V and 4 from J, leaving 5 bases between them. CDR3 residues: CASSPRETQYF. As DNA, the CDR3 is TGTGCCAGCAGCCCCAGAGAGACCCAGTACTTC.

The chain joins TRBV3-1 to TRBJ2-2, with TRBD2 matching over 8 bases. The CDR3 covers 14 residues. V lost 4 bases and J lost 6; bases outside the gene matches: 4. The germline V gene encodes CDR1 LGHDT and CDR2 YNNKEL (reference sequence). The CDR3 loop is CASSRSGKSGELFF. The CDR3 DNA sequence: TGTGCCAGCAGCCGTAGCGGGAAATCCGGGGAGCTGTTTTTT. Together with reference TRBV3-1 and TRBJ2-2, the CDR3 gives the full variable domain: DTAVSQTPKYLVTQMGNDKSIKCEQNLGHDTMYWYKQDSKKFLKIMFSYNNKELIINETVPNRFSPKSPDKAHLNLHINSLELGDSAVYFCASSRSGKSGELFFGEGSRLTVL.

This clonotype appeared a few times. The chain recombines TRBV12-3 or TRBV12-4 with TRBJ2-7; tentative D call: TRBD2 (6 bases). This CDR3 has 12 amino acids. Trimming pared 6 bases from V and 7 bases from J, leaving 13 bases between. The DNA for the CDR3 is TGTGCCAGCAGAGTAGCTGGGGGGGAGCAGTACTTC. Protein sequence: CASRVAGGEQYF.

This chain links TRBV3-1 with TRBJ2-7; D might be TRBD1 (5 bases). The germline gives CDR1 LGHDT, CDR2 YNNKEL (reference sequence). CDR3 length: 13 residues. Trimming took 4 bases from V and 6 from J, leaving 13 bases between them. The CDR3 DNA reads as TGTGCCAGCAGCCGCAGGGATATTGGCGAGCAGTACTTC. This translates into CASSRRDIGEQYF.

In its sample, this clonotype was seen a few times. In DNA form, the CDR3 reads TGTGCCAGCAGCGTTAGCGGCTATACGCAGTATTTT. It encodes CASSVSGYTQYF. This chain uses TRBV7-2 with TRBJ2-3, with D possibly TRBD2 on 6 matching bases. Germline CDR1 SGHTA, CDR2 FQGNSA. Trimming shortened V by 5 bases and J by 7 bases, and 10 bases separated the two germline ends. This CDR3 comprises 12 residues.

The chain carries TRBV6-2 or TRBV6-3 and TRBJ2-7; D possibly corresponds to TRBD1 (5 bases). The germline V gene encodes CDR1 MNHEY and CDR2 SVGEGT. The CDR3 has 15 amino acids. V was trimmed by 5 bases and J by 5 bases, leaving 19 bases between them. The CDR3 nucleotides read TGTGCCAGCAGTCCCACGGACACTTTGGGCCACGAGCAGTACTTC. Translation: CASSPTDTLGHEQYF.

The chain links TRBV19 to TRBJ2-1; 7 nucleotides match TRBD2. The V segment lost 2 bases and the J segment 7 bases; nucleotides outside the gene matches: 2. Per germline, CDR1 LNHDA and CDR2 SQIVND (reference sequence). The length of the CDR3 is 13 residues. The CDR3 DNA reads TGTGCCAGTAGTATACTAGCGGAGAATGAGCAGTTCTTC. Amino acid sequence: CASSILAENEQFF.

The chain links TRBV21-1 to TRBJ1-2; the listed D gene, TRBD1, was not tested against the DNA. TRBV21-1 is designated a pseudogene. The CDR3 is made up of 16 amino acids. The CDR3 nucleotides read TGTGCCAGCATCAAAAGGGAGAGGGGACTTAACTATGGCTACACCTTC. Its translation is CASIKRERGLNYGYTF.

This clonotype has a handful of counts. Germline and junction disagree at one end, which may indicate a read error. The chain carries TRBV6-1 and TRBJ1-1; D perhaps matches TRBD1 (5 bases). Germline-derived CDR1 and CDR2 are MNHNS and SASEGT. The CDR3 contains 14 residues. Here the CDR3 DNA reads TGTGCCAGCAGGGAAGGGGCGTGGTGGACTGAAGCTTTCTTT. Its protein product is CASREGAWWTEAFF.

A few counts support this clonotype. The chain joins TRBV2 to TRBJ2-7; possible D gene TRBD1, 6 bases. This CDR3 spans 14 amino acids. Trimming took off 7 bases at V and 2 bases at J, with 15 bases between the two ends. CDR1 and CDR2 (germline): SNHLY, FYNNEI. In nucleotides, the CDR3 is TGTGCCAGCATCGACAGGAAGGCCCCCTACGAGCAGTACTTC. Amino acid sequence: CASIDRKAPYEQYF.

The CDR3 coding sequence is TGTGCCAGCAGTGTCTCCGGGACCGACTACGAGCAGTACTTC. Protein: CASSVSGTDYEQYF. The chain uses TRBV6-5 and TRBJ2-7; D may be TRBD1 or TRBD2 (5 bases each). In germline, CDR1 is MNHEY, CDR2 SVGAGI. Trimming left V 5 bases short and J 3 bases short, with 14 bases between. The CDR3 runs 14 residues.

This clonotype was seen more than once but under ten times. The chain links TRBV7-9 to TRBJ2-7; TRBD2 aligns across 8 bases. The trim removed 6 bases at V and 1 base at J, leaving 20 bases unmatched. In germline, CDR1 is SEHNR, CDR2 FQNEAQ (reference sequence). There are 19 residues in the CDR3. The CDR3 loop is CASRSRSSGRGVGSYEQYF. In DNA form, the CDR3 reads TGTGCCAGCAGGTCTCGCAGCAGCGGGAGAGGAGTTGGGTCCTACGAGCAGTACTTC. Based on the CDR3 plus reference TRBV7-9 and TRBJ2-7, the full variable domain is DTGVSQNPRHKITKRGQNVTFRCDPISEHNRLYWYRQTLGQGPEFLTYFQNEAQLEKSRLLSDRFSAERPKGSFSTLEIQRTEQGDSAMYLCASRSRSSGRGVGSYEQYFGPGTRLTVT.

The chain joins TRBV7-6 to TRBJ2-3; D might be TRBD1 (6 bases). CDR1 SGHVS and CDR2 FNYEAQ come from the germline V gene. The CDR3 is 15 residues long. The V gene lost 2 bases and the J gene lost 0 bases, with 9 bases spanning the gap. CDR3 sequence: CASSLPGVSTDTQYF. The CDR3 DNA follows: TGTGCCAGCAGCTTACCAGGGGTGAGCACAGATACGCAGTATTTT.

The V and J genes are TRBV15 and TRBJ2-7; D is possibly TRBD2 (6 bases). The CDR3 extends over 14 amino acids. Trimming took 3 bases from V and 3 from J, leaving 12 bases between them. The germline gives CDR1 LNHNV, CDR2 YYDKDF (reference sequence). As DNA, the CDR3 is TGTGCCACCAGCAGGGAGGGCAGAAACTACGAGCAGTACTTC. Protein: CATSREGRNYEQYF.

This clonotype was seen many times. V gene TRBV5-1 combines with J gene TRBJ2-1, with a possible D match to TRBD2 (5 bases). The V gene lost 4 bases and the J gene lost 4 bases, with 12 bases spanning the gap. The germline gives CDR1 SGHRS, CDR2 YFSETQ. This CDR3 comprises 14 residues. CDR3 protein: CASSQAGPYNEQFF. Here the CDR3 DNA reads TGCGCCAGCAGCCAGGCGGGCCCTTACAATGAGCAGTTCTTC. Combining the CDR3 with reference TRBV5-1 and TRBJ2-1 gives the whole variable domain KAGVTQTPRYLIKTRGQQVTLSCSPISGHRSVSWYQQTPGQGLQFLFEYFSETQRNKGNFPGRFSGRQFSNSRSEMNVSTLELGDSALYLCASSQAGPYNEQFFGPGTRLTVL.

Only a few counts were recorded for this clonotype. The chain has TRBV12-3 or TRBV12-4 and TRBJ2-7; TRBD2 is a possible D gene (6 bases). There are 14 residues in the CDR3. Trimming removed 4 bases from V and 1 base from J, with 11 bases in between. The CDR3 loop is CASSYTGGSYEQYF. The CDR3 DNA is TGTGCCAGCAGTTATACAGGAGGGTCCTACGAGCAGTACTTC.

This clonotype was seen only a few times. The genes are TRBV7-3 and TRBJ2-3, with 10 bases matching TRBD1. Trimming cost V 1 base and J 6 bases; bases outside gene matches: 4. Germline lookup yields CDR1 SGHTA and CDR2 FQGTGA. The CDR3 is 15 residues long. The CDR3 loop is CASSLIGDRGDTQYF. The CDR3 bases are TGTGCCAGCAGCTTAATCGGGGACAGGGGTGATACGCAGTATTTT.

V gene TRBV15 combines with J gene TRBJ2-1, with TRBD2 matching over 7 bases. This CDR3 spans 14 amino acids. The trim removed 8 bases at V and 5 bases at J, leaving 9 bases unmatched. The germline CDR1 and CDR2 sequences are LNHNV and YYDKDF (reference sequence). The CDR3: CATASVGGNNEQFF. The CDR3 DNA reads TGTGCCACCGCGTCGGTGGGGGGGAACAATGAGCAGTTCTTC. The full variable domain, with the rest looked up from reference TRBV15 and TRBJ2-1, is DAMVIQNPRYQVTQFGKPVTLSCSQTLNHNVMYWYQQKSSQAPKLLFHYYDKDFNNEADTPDNFQSRRPNTSFCFLDIRSPGLGDTAMYLCATASVGGNNEQFFGPGTRLTVL.

This chain joins TRBV19 and TRBJ1-3; D ambiguous. Germline CDR1 reads LNHDA; CDR2 reads SQIVND (reference sequence). V shed 5 bases and J shed 1 base, with 15 bases lying between them. CDR3 length: 16 residues. In DNA, the CDR3 is TGTGCCAGTAGTTCCTTTGGGTGGCTATCTGGAAACACCATATATTTT. Translated: CASSSFGWLSGNTIYF.

The chain couples TRBV5-6 to TRBJ2-1; D gene uncertain. The germline V gene has CDR1 SGHDT and CDR2 YYEEEE. With 1 base removed from V and 9 bases from J, the gap between germline ends came to 17 bases. This CDR3 spans 15 amino acids. The CDR3 reads CASSLLRPTPVEQFF. In DNA, the CDR3 is TGTGCCAGCAGCTTGTTGAGGCCCACGCCCGTTGAGCAGTTCTTC.

The gene calls are TRBV11-3 and TRBJ2-5; tentative D call: TRBD1 (7 bases). The CDR3 spans 15 residues. From germline, CDR1 is SGHNT and CDR2 YENEEA. The ends were cut back, 2 bases at V and 6 bases at J, with 16 bases in the middle. CDR3 coding DNA: TGTGCCAGCAGCTTACTCCAGGGGGGACACCAGACCCAGTACTTC. Amino acid sequence: CASSLLQGGHQTQYF. Looking up the rest from reference TRBV11-3 and TRBJ2-5 gives the full variable domain: EAGVVQSPRYKIIEKKQPVAFWCNPISGHNTLYWYLQNLGQGPELLIRYENEEAVDDSQLPKDRFSAERLKGVDSTLKIQPAELGDSAVYLCASSLLQGGHQTQYFGPGTRLLVL.

The chain has TRBV7-8 and TRBJ2-3; 12 positions match TRBD2. There are 20 residues in the CDR3. From germline, CDR1 is SGHVS and CDR2 FQNEAQ. After removal of 0 bases from V and 2 bases from J, the junction contained 12 bases not matched to a gene. Written as DNA, the CDR3 is TGTGCCAGCAGCTTAGCGTTCGGGCTAGCGGGAGGGCAACCCACAGATACGCAGTATTTT. Amino acids: CASSLAFGLAGGQPTDTQYF.

V usage is TRBV23-1 and J usage is TRBJ2-4; TRBD1 might be the D (5 bases). TRBV23-1 is placed among ORFs of uncertain function. The CDR3 runs to 12 residues. V lost 2 bases and J lost 7, with 6 bases in between. The CDR3 DNA reads as TGCGCCAGCAGTCAAAGGGGTAACATTCAGTACTTC. Translated: CASSQRGNIQYF.